What follows is one T cell receptor (beta chain) and its context. Its antigen is not yet known. One base away there is no much larger clone; base qualities are not given. The reads were generated on an Illumina HiSeq 2500. Quantitative 5'-RACE with molecular barcodes was used to prepare TCR beta libraries. In the paper's pipeline: To identify disease-linked TCR variants, a new computational method was used, one built on a probabilistic model of VDJ rearrangement. TCRdb trimmed public reads at Q25 via fastp, called clones via MiXCR and kept in-frame beta chains. Merged by CDR3 protein, the rows form single entries marked with the most common genes and DNA. The V and J calls shown here were made by TCRdb, not taken from the authors' results. This sample is represented by roughly 90,000 distinct CDR3 sequences; about 9% of them were singletons. The ten biggest clones cover 30% of the sample. This specimen belongs to a study of CD8 T cells in ankylosing spondylitis (dated by TCRdb to about 2017). Turning to the overall study: T cell receptor beta repertoires were profiled in healthy donors and ankylosing spondylitis patients so that disease-linked TCR variants could be found. The whole study cohort included 85 to 120 healthy donors and 25 ankylosing spondylitis patients. Peripheral blood was sampled, and synovial fluid was additionally collected from ankylosing spondylitis patients. Broad study findings and their caveats: Some of the motif variants had been reported before in the synovial fluid and blood of reactive arthritis patients, a finding that suggests common disease-initiation mechanisms. A CD8+ phenotype was shown by the disease-linked clones, which were found at relatively low frequencies in peripheral blood. The disease-linked clones were reported as significantly enriched in matched synovial fluid samples from ankylosing spondylitis patients. Blood from ankylosing spondylitis patients appeared to be characterized by a TCR beta motif made up of several highly homologous amino acid variants.

CDR1 and CDR2 are drawn from the germline V gene (reference sequence): DFQATT, SNEGSKA. V and J are trimmed by 0 bases and 2 bases, and the gene matches miss 5 bases of the junction. Including the terminal cysteine and phenylalanine, the CDR3 comprises 15 residues. Only the CDR3 DNA stays, 45 bases, in frame from base 1. The rearrangement joined TRBV20-1 to TRBJ2-7, and 9 junction bases match TRBD2. This sequence originates from a male donor with ankylosing spondylitis. Sequenced: blood, either unsorted or a sorted T cell fraction (not recorded which). The sequence in DNA is TGCAGTGCTAGAGAAAGGGCTAGCGGGGCCTACGAGCAGTACTTC. The encoded protein is CSARERASGAYEQYF.